The 2 T cell receptor beta chains presented below share a single source sample, sequenced in a study of T cell repertoires in cytomegalovirus infection. No antigen has been assigned to these receptors. TCRdb re-analysed the reads in MiXCR, keeping a single row per CDR3 protein. The sample lists about 830,000 distinct CDR3 sequences, about 30% occurring once. This sample comprised cultured CD8+ T cells from PBMCs, obtained from culture after CMV antigen stimulation. These receptors were obtained from a human donor in good health (CMV status not recorded). Some clones in this sample may be carry-over from other donors' samples.

This clonotype was picked up many times. The rearrangement links TRBV7-6 to TRBJ2-3; 9 bases align to TRBD1. The CDR3 runs 15 residues. V trimming: 5 bases; J trimming: 1 base; junction bases outside the gene matches: 4. Germline values: CDR1 SGHVS, CDR2 FNYEAQ. CDR3 coding DNA: TGTGCCAGCAGCACGGACAGGGGCGGCACAGATACGCAGTATTTT. Translating gives CASSTDRGGTDTQYF.

V gene TRBV11-2 combines with J gene TRBJ2-3; D unclear. The germline gives CDR1 SGHAT, CDR2 FQNNGV. V dropped 1 base and J dropped 0 bases, with 11 bases sitting between them. The CDR3 has 16 residues. Here the CDR3 reads CASSLAGRISTDTQYF. DNA of the CDR3: TGTGCCAGCAGCTTAGCTGGCAGGATTAGCACAGATACGCAGTATTTT.